These 15 T cell receptor beta chains were sequenced from one sample in a study of blood T cell repertoires in COVID-19. Using immunoSEQ multiplex PCR, the repertoire was profiled, and TCRdb retains in-frame clones only, with some absent. The repertoire includes about 210,000 clones, 90% to 95% of them detected once, and around 1.2% sits in the top ten. Sequencing used peripheral blood. The receptor set was obtained from a man aged 30 to 39 with acute or convalescent COVID-19.

This chain joins TRBV30 and TRBJ1-4; tentatively, D is TRBD1 (5 bases). The V and J ends lost 4 bases and 3 bases respectively, with 12 bases between them. CDR3 length equals 14 residues. From germline, CDR1 is GTSNPN and CDR2 SVGIG (reference sequence). The CDR3 sequence: CAWNLGGPNEKLFF. The CDR3 DNA is TGTGCCTGGAATTTGGGGGGTCCTAATGAAAAACTGTTTTTT.

The gene calls are TRBV11-3 and TRBJ2-2, with a possible D match to TRBD1 (6 bases). The CDR3 runs 14 residues. Germline V gene lookup returns CDR1 SGHNT and CDR2 YENEEA. V was clipped by 1 base and J by 6 bases, with 9 bases between them. The CDR3 nucleotides are TGTGCCAGCAGCTTAGTAAAGGGGGCCGGGGAGCTGTTTTTT. Its translation: CASSLVKGAGELFF.

V gene TRBV4-2 combines with J gene TRBJ2-7; 11 bases match TRBD2. The CDR3 covers 17 residues. CDR1 and CDR2 from the germline V gene are LGHNA and YNFKEQ. Trimming took 1 base from V and 2 from J; bases not matched to a gene: 7. This CDR3 reads CASSQATSGGYPYEQYF. The CDR3 DNA follows: TGTGCCAGCAGCCAAGCTACTAGCGGGGGCTATCCCTACGAGCAGTACTTC.

This sequence joins TRBV27 and TRBJ2-3; 9 nucleotides agree with TRBD1. V shed 3 bases, J shed 4 bases, and the junction held 8 bases outside the gene matches. The CDR3 is 16 amino acids. Germline V gene lookup returns CDR1 MNHEY and CDR2 SMNVEV (reference sequence). The CDR3 nucleotides read TGTGCCAGCAGTTTTCTAGGACAGGGGAGCGCAGATACGCAGTATTTT. It translates to CASSFLGQGSADTQYF.

The chain joins TRBV18 to TRBJ2-5; 8 bases match TRBD2. Looked up from germline, CDR1 is KGHSH and CDR2 is LQKENI. Unmatched junction bases numbered 4, after V lost 2 bases and J lost 5 bases. This CDR3 spans 14 amino acids. This chain's CDR3 is CASSPNSGTETQYF. Written as DNA, the CDR3 is TGTGCCAGCTCACCAAATAGCGGGACTGAGACCCAGTACTTC.

The CDR3 sequence is CASSQVGRKLTDTQYF. The CDR3 DNA follows: TGCGCCAGCAGCCAAGTTGGGCGAAAGCTGACAGATACGCAGTATTTT. This chain connects TRBV4-1 to TRBJ2-3, with D unresolved. Looked up from germline, CDR1 is MGHRA and CDR2 is YSYEKL. With 1 base removed from V and 3 bases from J, the gap between germline ends came to 14 bases. This CDR3 is built from 16 residues.

The CDR3 DNA follows: TGTGCCAGCAGCTTACACCCGGGAGTCACCGGGGAGCTGTTTTTT. It specifies CASSLHPGVTGELFF. This chain joins TRBV7-2 and TRBJ2-2; weak D call: TRBD2 (6 bases). The CDR3 runs 15 residues. V dropped 2 bases and J dropped 4 bases, with 11 bases sitting between them. CDR1 is SGHTA and CDR2 is FQGNSA in the germline V gene.

The chain couples TRBV11-3 to TRBJ2-2; TRBD1 aligns across 7 bases. The CDR3 runs to 17 residues. CDR1 and CDR2 from the germline V gene are SGHNT and YENEEA. The J segment lost 0 bases and the V segment lost 3 bases, leaving 7 bases of the junction unmatched. DNA for the CDR3: TGTGCCAGCAGCTTCAACGACAGGGTTACGAACACCGGGGAGCTGTTTTTT. As protein: CASSFNDRVTNTGELFF.

V usage is TRBV24-1 and J usage is TRBJ1-2; a possible D gene is TRBD1 (5 bases). The V and J ends lost 4 bases and 4 bases respectively, with 27 bases between them. CDR3 length equals 19 residues. CDR1 is KGHDR and CDR2 is SFDVKD in the germline V gene. CDR3 nucleotide sequence: TGTGCCACCAGTGACCCCACCCCAGCAGGGAAATTGCCCCTCTATGGCTACACCTTC. This gives the protein CATSDPTPAGKLPLYGYTF.

This clone showed up just a few times. J is TRBJ1-5 and V is TRBV2; D is unclear. CDR1 is SNHLY, CDR2 FYNNEI, per germline. There are 13 residues in the CDR3. V was cut by 11 bases and J by 3 bases, with 14 bases left in between. CDR3 loop: CAVQFYPNQPQHF. The DNA for the CDR3 is TGTGCCGTACAGTTCTACCCCAATCAGCCCCAGCATTTT.

The chain has TRBV5-8 and TRBJ1-6; D not resolved. The germline V gene encodes CDR1 SGHTS and CDR2 YDEGEE. The CDR3 has 13 residues. Between the trimmed V and J ends, which lost 0 bases and 9 bases, there was a span of 7 bases. The CDR3 loop is CASSLDEVSPLHF. The CDR3 bases are TGTGCCAGCAGCTTGGACGAGGTTTCACCCCTCCACTTT.

This clone was detected a few times. In DNA, the CDR3 is TGTGCCAGTGGAGTGCAGGGGGGCTCTGGAAACACCATATATTTT. Its translation: CASGVQGGSGNTIYF. The rearrangement joins TRBV19 to TRBJ1-3; 7 nucleotides line up with TRBD1. CDR3 length: 15 residues. Trimming took 8 bases from V and 0 from J; bases not matched to a gene: 7. Germline V gene data show CDR1 as LNHDA and CDR2 as SQIVND (reference sequence).

The genes are TRBV27 and TRBJ1-2; 8 nucleotides match TRBD1. CDR1 is MNHEY, CDR2 SMNVEV, per germline (reference sequence). Trimming removed 7 bases from V and 2 bases from J; junction bases left unmatched: 18. CDR3 size: 18 residues. CDR3 amino acids: CASTLSQRTGYKNYGYTF. CDR3 coding DNA: TGTGCCAGCACCCTCTCCCAGAGGACAGGGTACAAGAACTATGGCTACACCTTC.

The genes are TRBV4-1 and TRBJ1-1; the match to TRBD1 covers 9 bases. Germline assignment: CDR1 MGHRA and CDR2 YSYEKL. The length of the CDR3 is 16 residues. With V trimmed by 4 bases and J by 6 bases, 12 bases remained unmatched. The CDR3 nucleotides read TGCGCCAGCAGCCCCGGACAGGGGAGGATTGGCTCTGAAGCTTTCTTT. Translation gives CASSPGQGRIGSEAFF.

The rearrangement uses TRBV10-3 and TRBJ2-5; TRBD2 agrees at 14 bases. The CDR3 is 16 residues long. J lost 5 bases, V lost 6 bases, and 8 bases had no gene match. CDR1 is ENHRY and CDR2 is SYGVKD in the germline V gene. The CDR3 protein is CAIRGTSGSVGETQYF. In nucleotides, the CDR3 is TGTGCCATCAGGGGGACTAGCGGGAGCGTCGGGGAGACCCAGTACTTC.